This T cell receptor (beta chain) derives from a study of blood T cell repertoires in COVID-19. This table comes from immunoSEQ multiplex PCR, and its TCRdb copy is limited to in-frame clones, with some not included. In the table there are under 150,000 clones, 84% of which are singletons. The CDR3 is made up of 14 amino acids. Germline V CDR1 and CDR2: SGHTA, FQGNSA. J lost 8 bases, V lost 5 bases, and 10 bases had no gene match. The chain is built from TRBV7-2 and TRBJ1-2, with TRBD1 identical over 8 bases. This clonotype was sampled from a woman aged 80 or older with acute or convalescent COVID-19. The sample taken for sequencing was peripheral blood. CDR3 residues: CASSLSTGVRGYTF. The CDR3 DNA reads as TGTGCCAGCAGCCTATCGACAGGGGTACGGGGCTACACCTTC.